This TCR beta chain was retrieved from a study of cytomegalovirus exposure and HLA in healthy donors. Primers for the PCR totalled 60 Vbeta and 13 Jbeta. Clones were sequenced by immunoSEQ multiplex PCR, and TCRdb holds only the in-frame ones, with some missing. The table has fewer than 200,000 clones, roughly 82% seen once. The germline gives CDR1 SGHRS, CDR2 YFSETQ. The germline V and J ends were trimmed by 3 bases and 4 bases, with 13 bases remaining between them. The CDR3 extends over 15 amino acids. This chain joins TRBV5-1 and TRBJ2-2; a possible D gene is TRBD2 (6 bases). This sequence was found in a girl between 10 and 17 years old in good health and CMV-seropositive. The specimen sequenced was PBMCs. CDR3 DNA: TGCGCCAGCAGCTGGACTGCGGGGACCACCGGGGAGCTGTTTTTT. This sequence encodes CASSWTAGTTGELFF.